What follows describes a single T cell receptor (beta chain). Its target is unknown. MiXCR was run by TCRdb on the RT-PCR reads, yielding one entry per CDR3 protein. Here the sample spans 650,000 to 700,000 distinct CDR3 sequences, about a sixth being singletons. The source of the sample is a study of response to subunit inactivated influenza vaccine. Study conclusions and caveats: Authors suggested each seasonal influenza vaccination recruits few new T cells.

The TCR comes from a man aged 50-60 years who received an inactivated influenza vaccine. Sequenced material: PBMCs from blood, taken 11 to 12 days after vaccination.

The DNA of the CDR3 is TGTGCCAGCAGTCAAAACAGGGACGGCTACACCTTC. This codes for CASSQNRDGYTF. This chain links TRBV6-5 with TRBJ1-2, with D possibly TRBD1 on 6 matching bases. The CDR3 consists of 12 residues. The ends were cut back, 5 bases at V and 8 bases at J, with 12 bases in the middle. The V gene's germline CDR1 is MNHEY and CDR2 SVGAGI.